This T cell receptor beta chain was recovered during a study of CD8+CD57+ T cells in acquired aplastic anemia. The sequenced patients had an expansion of CD8+CD57+ cells seen by flow cytometry. Diagnosis of severe acquired aplastic anemia applied to all patients. Blood came from patients not yet given any therapy. Regarding the study as a whole: Significant differences in CD8+ Simpson's diversity were not observed between patients and controls.

Germline V gene sequence: CDR1 SEHNR, CDR2 FQNEAQ (reference sequence). With 3 bases removed from V and 1 base from J, the gap between germline ends came to 22 bases. The CDR3 has 18 amino acids. This clonotype was detected only a few times. Antigen specificity is unknown. TCR beta VDJ combinations and CDR3 sequences were profiled from genomic DNA. Each CDR3 protein gets one entry after TCRdb re-called the reads with MiXCR. This sample has roughly 250,000 distinct CDR3 sequences; approximately 79% occur once, and the top ten carry roughly 42%. Sequencing was carried out using sorted CD4+, CD8+, or CD8+CD57+ T cells (not recorded which) from PBMCs. The receptor comes from a human donor with aplastic anemia. The rearrangement joins TRBV7-9 to TRBJ2-7; the D gene could be TRBD1 or TRBD2 (7 bases each). The CDR3 region is CASSFQPSGTAVSYEQYV. For the CDR3, the DNA is TGTGCCAGCAGCTTTCAACCAAGCGGGACAGCCGTTTCCTACGAGCAGTACGTC.